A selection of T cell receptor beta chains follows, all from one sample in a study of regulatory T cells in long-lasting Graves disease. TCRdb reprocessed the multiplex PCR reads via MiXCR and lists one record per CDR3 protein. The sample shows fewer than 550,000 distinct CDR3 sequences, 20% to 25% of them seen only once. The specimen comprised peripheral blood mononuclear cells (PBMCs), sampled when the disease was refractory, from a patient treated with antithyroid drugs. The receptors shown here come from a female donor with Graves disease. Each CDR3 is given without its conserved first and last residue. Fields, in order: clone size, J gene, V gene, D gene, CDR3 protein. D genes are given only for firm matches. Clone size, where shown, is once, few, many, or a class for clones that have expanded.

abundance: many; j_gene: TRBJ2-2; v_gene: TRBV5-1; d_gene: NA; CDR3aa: ASSHLTGTGELF
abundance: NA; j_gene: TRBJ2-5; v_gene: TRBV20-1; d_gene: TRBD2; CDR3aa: SARPLRTSGSGTQETQY
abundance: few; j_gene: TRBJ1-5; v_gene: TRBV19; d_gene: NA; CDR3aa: ASSTVAGALQPQH
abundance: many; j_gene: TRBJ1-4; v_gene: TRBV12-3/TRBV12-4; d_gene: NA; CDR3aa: ASSFSGGADEKLF
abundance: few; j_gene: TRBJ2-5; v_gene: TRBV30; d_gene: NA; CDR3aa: AWSIGAGKETQY
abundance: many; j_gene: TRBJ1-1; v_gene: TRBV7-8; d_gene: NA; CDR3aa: ASSLVASSDTEAF
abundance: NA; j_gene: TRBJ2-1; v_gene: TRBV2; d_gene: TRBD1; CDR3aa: ASSLTGDNEQF
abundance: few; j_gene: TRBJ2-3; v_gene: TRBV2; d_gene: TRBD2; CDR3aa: ASSAKTSGGATTDTQY
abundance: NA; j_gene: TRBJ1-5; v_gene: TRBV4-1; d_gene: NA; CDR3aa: ASSQARGNQPQH
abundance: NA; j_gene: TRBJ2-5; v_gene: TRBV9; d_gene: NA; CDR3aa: ASSVMGEETQY
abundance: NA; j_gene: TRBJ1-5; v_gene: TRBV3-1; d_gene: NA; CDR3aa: ASSQDPGNQPQH
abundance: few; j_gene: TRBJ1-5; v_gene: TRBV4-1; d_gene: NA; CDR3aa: ASSPREAGSNQPQH
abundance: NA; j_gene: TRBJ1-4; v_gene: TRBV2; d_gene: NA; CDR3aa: ASSEAQDTLEKLF
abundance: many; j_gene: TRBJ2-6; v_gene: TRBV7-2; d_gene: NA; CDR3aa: ASSLTGTNFAGANVLT
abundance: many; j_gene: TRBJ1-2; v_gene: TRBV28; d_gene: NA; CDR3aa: ASSSRGYGYT
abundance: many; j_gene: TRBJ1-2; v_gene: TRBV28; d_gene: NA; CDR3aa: ASSSAGRKTGYT
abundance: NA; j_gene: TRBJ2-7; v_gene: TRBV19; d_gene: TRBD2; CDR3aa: ASSIFSGTPSPYEQY
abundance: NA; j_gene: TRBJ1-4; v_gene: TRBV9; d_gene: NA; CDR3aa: ASSPKGRTNEKLF
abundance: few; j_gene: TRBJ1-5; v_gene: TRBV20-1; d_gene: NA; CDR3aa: SARDAGPNQPQH
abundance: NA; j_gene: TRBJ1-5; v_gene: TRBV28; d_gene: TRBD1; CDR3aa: ASSSPDRGKRNQPQH
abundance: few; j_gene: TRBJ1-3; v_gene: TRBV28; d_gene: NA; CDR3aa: ASSRTGGRSTIY
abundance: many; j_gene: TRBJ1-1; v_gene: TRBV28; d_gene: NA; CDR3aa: ASSFHGGTPGSTEAF
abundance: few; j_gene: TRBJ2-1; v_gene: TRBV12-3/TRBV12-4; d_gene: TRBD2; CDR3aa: ASSLMGGSYNEQF
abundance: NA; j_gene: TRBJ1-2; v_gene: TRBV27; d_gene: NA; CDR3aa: ASSPLSGAGYT
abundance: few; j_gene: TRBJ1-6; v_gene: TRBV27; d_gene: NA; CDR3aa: ASSFGGGSPLH